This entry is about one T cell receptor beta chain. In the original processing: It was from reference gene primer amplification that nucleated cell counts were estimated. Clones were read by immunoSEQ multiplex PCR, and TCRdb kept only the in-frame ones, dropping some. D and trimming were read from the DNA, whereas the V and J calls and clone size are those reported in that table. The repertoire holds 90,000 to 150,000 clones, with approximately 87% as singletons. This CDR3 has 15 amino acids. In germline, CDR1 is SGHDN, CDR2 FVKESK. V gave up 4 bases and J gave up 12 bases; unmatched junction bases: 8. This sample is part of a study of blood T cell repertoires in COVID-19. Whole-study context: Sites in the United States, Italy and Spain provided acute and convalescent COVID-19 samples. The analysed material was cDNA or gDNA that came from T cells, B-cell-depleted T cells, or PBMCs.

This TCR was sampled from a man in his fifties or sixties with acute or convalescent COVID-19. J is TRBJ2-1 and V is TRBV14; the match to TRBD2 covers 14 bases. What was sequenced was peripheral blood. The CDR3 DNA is TGTGCCAGCAGCCCCGGACTAGCGGGAGGCAGGATGCAGTTCTTC. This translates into CASSPGLAGGRMQFF.